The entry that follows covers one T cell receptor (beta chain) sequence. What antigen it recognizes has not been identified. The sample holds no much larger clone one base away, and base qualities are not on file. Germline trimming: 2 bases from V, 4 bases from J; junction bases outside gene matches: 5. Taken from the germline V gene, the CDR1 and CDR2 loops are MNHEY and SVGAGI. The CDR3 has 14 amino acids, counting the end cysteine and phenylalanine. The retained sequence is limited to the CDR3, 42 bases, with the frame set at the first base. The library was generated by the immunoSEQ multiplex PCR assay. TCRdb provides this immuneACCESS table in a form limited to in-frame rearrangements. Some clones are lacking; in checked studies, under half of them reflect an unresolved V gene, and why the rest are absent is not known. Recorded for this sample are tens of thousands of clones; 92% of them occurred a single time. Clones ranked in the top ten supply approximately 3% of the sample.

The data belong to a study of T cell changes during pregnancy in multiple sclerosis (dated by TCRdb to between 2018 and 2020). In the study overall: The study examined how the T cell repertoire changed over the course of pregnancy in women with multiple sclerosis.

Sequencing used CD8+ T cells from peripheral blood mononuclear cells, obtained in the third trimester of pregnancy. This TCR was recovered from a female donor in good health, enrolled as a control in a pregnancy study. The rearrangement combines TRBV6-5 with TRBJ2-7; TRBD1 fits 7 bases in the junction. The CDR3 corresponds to CASSYRQGVYEQYF. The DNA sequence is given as TGTGCCAGCAGTTACAGGCAGGGGGTTTACGAGCAGTACTTC.